Listed below are T cell receptor beta chains from one sample, sequenced in a study of blood T cell repertoires in COVID-19. Profiling relied on immunoSEQ multiplex PCR, and the TCRdb table lists in-frame clones only, not all of them. The table lists some 160,000 clones, approximately 83% of them singletons. The sequenced sample was peripheral blood. Receptors were obtained from a man in his 70s with active or convalescent COVID-19. Both conserved end residues are part of each CDR3. A D gene is named only where the DNA matches it firmly.

d_call: .; j_call: TRBJ1-1; v_call: TRBV5-4; cdr3_aa: CASSPGTNRVLDTEAFF; cdr3_nt: TGTGCCAGCAGCCCAGGAACTAACAGGGTTTTGGACACTGAAGCTTTCTTT
d_call: TRBD2; j_call: TRBJ2-2; v_call: TRBV7-3; cdr3_aa: CASSLAPLLAGETGELFF; cdr3_nt: TGTGCCAGCAGCTTGGCGCCTCTACTAGCGGGAGAGACCGGGGAGCTGTTTTTT
d_call: .; j_call: TRBJ2-1; v_call: TRBV5-8; cdr3_aa: CASSGAGLNYNEQFF; cdr3_nt: TGTGCCAGCAGCGGTGCAGGGCTTAACTACAATGAGCAGTTCTTC
d_call: .; j_call: TRBJ2-1; v_call: TRBV6-2/TRBV6-3; cdr3_aa: CASSRYNEQFF; cdr3_nt: TGTGCCAGCAGTCGCTACAATGAGCAGTTCTTC
d_call: .; j_call: TRBJ1-6; v_call: TRBV28; cdr3_aa: CASSLNRAIGSPLHF; cdr3_nt: TGTGCCAGCAGTTTAAACAGGGCTATTGGTTCACCCCTCCACTTT
d_call: .; j_call: TRBJ1-1; v_call: TRBV5-6; cdr3_aa: CASSLDRGDTEAFF; cdr3_nt: TGTGCCAGCAGCTTGGATCGGGGGGACACTGAAGCTTTCTTT
d_call: TRBD2; j_call: TRBJ2-3; v_call: TRBV9; cdr3_aa: CASSALAGGPDTQYF; cdr3_nt: TGTGCCAGCAGCGCCCTAGCGGGAGGGCCAGATACGCAGTATTTT
d_call: .; j_call: TRBJ2-7; v_call: TRBV7-2; cdr3_aa: CASTPGRLSYEQYF; cdr3_nt: TGTGCCAGCACCCCAGGGCGGCTCTCCTACGAGCAGTACTTC
d_call: .; j_call: TRBJ1-2; v_call: TRBV9; cdr3_aa: CASSPSLVTGRGYTF; cdr3_nt: TGTGCCAGCAGCCCCTCGCTAGTCACAGGGCGCGGCTACACCTTC
d_call: .; j_call: TRBJ2-3; v_call: TRBV19; cdr3_aa: CASSIRAGAPDTQYF; cdr3_nt: TGTGCCAGTAGTATTCGGGCAGGGGCGCCAGATACGCAGTATTTT